This TCR beta chain derives from a study of T cell responses to AZD1222 COVID-19 vaccine. Whole-study findings and limits: The CD4 TCRs associated with vaccination extended across spike and predominated at 160-218 and 743-854.

Clones were read by immunoSEQ multiplex PCR, and TCRdb kept only the in-frame ones, dropping some. The sample shows some 150,000 clones, 82% of them seen only once. This CDR3 has 17 amino acids. The V gene's germline CDR1 is MNHEY and CDR2 SMNVEV (reference sequence). V was pared by 2 bases and J by 0 bases, with 15 bases between. Of note for this clone: Its antigen is still unknown.

The TCR was taken from an adult in good health. This specimen consisted of peripheral blood, obtained on day 0 of MenACWY control vaccination. This chain uses TRBV27 with TRBJ2-3; D possibly corresponds to TRBD1 (5 bases). The CDR3 loop reads CASSLRVRVGSTDTQYF. The CDR3 DNA is TGTGCCAGCAGTTTAAGGGTCAGGGTGGGGAGCACAGATACGCAGTATTTT.